This T cell receptor beta chain emerged from a study of blood T cell repertoires in COVID-19 (dated by TCRdb to 2020 to 2022). Notes on the research overall: Collaborator samples came from the United States, Italy and Spain and covered acute and convalescent phases of COVID-19. Subjects who had been exposed to COVID-19, were actively infected with it, or had recovered from it provided the deeply sampled blood TCRbeta repertoires that made up the dataset. Where available, HLA class I and class II types were taken from metadata supplied by the sample provider and were not determined by assay-based typing. The material from the prospective study consisted of cDNA or gDNA derived from T cells, B-cell-depleted T cells, or PBMCs. The samples were drawn from two sources: the first 160 participants of the ongoing ImmuneRACE study, and about 1,300 subjects contributed by 6 global collaborators. Sample metadata almost always included a de-identified subject ID, COVID-19 status, age in years and sex. A freely available public database, intended as a resource for researchers studying the immune response to SARS-CoV-2, is where the repertoires were released.

TCRbeta CDR3 regions were amplified from genomic DNA by means of the immunoSEQ Assay, a bias-controlled multiplex PCR. Per the original workflow: Within the assay, amplification of reference gene primers was used to estimate how many nucleated cells each sample contained. To quantify the absolute abundance of each unique TCRbeta CDR3 rearrangement, sequence reads were collapsed and filtered. For each sample, productive Simpson clonality was calculated as the square root of Simpson's diversity index over productive rearrangements. TCRdb retrieved this table from immuneACCESS and kept in-frame rearrangements only. Not all clones are present; in checked studies, unresolved V genes account for under half, and no reason is known for the remainder. D and trimming come from the DNA, and the V and J calls and clone size come from that table. Across this sample there are hundreds of thousands of clones, with approximately 90% seen only once. The leading ten clones occupy approximately 4.5% of the sample.

For this clone: It lacks a known antigen. No much larger clonotype is one base removed from it; base qualities were not supplied.

Collaborating institutions collected whole blood in K2EDTA tubes following their own protocols. For TCRbeta analysis, collaborators shipped samples as frozen whole blood, isolated PBMCs, or DNA extracted from either of those sample types. Points the paper makes about the study in general: The amount of clinical and demographic metadata varied by source and participant and was provided uncurated.

The cysteine opens and the phenylalanine closes a CDR3 of 18 amino acids. The only DNA kept is the CDR3, 54 bases in frame from the first base. Relative to germline, V is missing 4 bases and J is missing 0 bases, with 5 bases of the junction outside any gene match. For CDR1 and CDR2, the germline V gene lists SGHVS and FQNEAQ. The sequenced material came from peripheral blood. Recombination linked TRBV7-8 to TRBJ2-2, with 13 bases aligning to TRBD2. The origin of this receptor is a woman in her 30s with acute or convalescent COVID-19. The nucleotide sequence reads as follows: TGTGCCAGCAGCTCCGGACTAGCGGGGGCCTCGAACACCGGGGAGCTGTTTTTT. It specifies CASSSGLAGASNTGELFF.